These 8 T cell receptor beta chains were sequenced from one sample in a study of blood T cell repertoires in COVID-19. Clones were sequenced by immunoSEQ multiplex PCR, and TCRdb holds only the in-frame ones, with some missing. The data hold roughly 200,000 clones, with 70% to 90% observed a single time. The specimen sequenced was PBMCs or T cells enriched from blood (not recorded which). These receptors came from a middle-aged woman in a cohort exposed to, infected with or recovered from COVID-19 (not recorded which).

In its sample, this clone was seen once. The rearrangement joins TRBV6-6 to TRBJ2-1; D possibly corresponds to TRBD2 (7 bases). CDR1 is MNHNY, CDR2 SVGAGI, per germline (reference sequence). V lost 9 bases and J 6 bases, leaving 24 bases between the germline ends. This CDR3 has 16 residues. As DNA, the CDR3 is TGTGCCAGTGGGGGGGCGGGTAGAGGCGAAACCAATGAGCAGTTCTTC. Protein: CASGGAGRGETNEQFF.

The chain combines TRBV29-1 with TRBJ2-7; TRBD2 agrees at 8 bases. With V trimmed by 1 base and J by 1 base, 9 bases remained unmatched. The CDR3 covers 16 residues. In germline, CDR1 is SQVTM, CDR2 ANQGSEA. The CDR3 is CSVEVAGGRGSYEQYF. The CDR3 region has the DNA TGCAGCGTTGAAGTGGCGGGAGGACGAGGATCCTACGAGCAGTACTTC.

The rearrangement links TRBV10-2 to TRBJ2-5; D call uncertain. Germline-derived CDR1 and CDR2 are WSHSY and SAAADI. The CDR3 runs to 13 residues. Trimming cost V 5 bases and J 1 base, with 8 bases left between them. The CDR3 loop is CASSLVFQETQYF. The CDR3 DNA sequence: TGCGCCAGCAGTTTAGTCTTCCAAGAGACCCAGTACTTC.

The V call is TRBV19, the J call TRBJ1-1, with D perhaps matching TRBD1 (6 bases). Trimming left V 5 bases short and J 0 bases short, with 13 bases between. The CDR3 is made up of 15 amino acids. Germline-derived CDR1 and CDR2 are LNHDA and SQIVND (reference sequence). This CDR3 reads CASSFHREVNTEAFF. The CDR3 nucleotides are TGTGCCAGTAGTTTCCACAGGGAAGTGAACACTGAAGCTTTCTTT.

The V and J genes are TRBV9 and TRBJ2-3; TRBD2 is a possible D gene (6 bases). The CDR3 contains 12 residues. Looked up from germline, CDR1 is SGDLS and CDR2 is YYNGEE. Trimming removed 0 bases from V and 9 bases from J, with 8 bases in between. The CDR3 loop is CASSVDGGTQYF. CDR3 coding DNA: TGTGCCAGCAGCGTAGACGGAGGGACGCAGTATTTT.

This clone was observed at least ten times. The chain links TRBV6-5 to TRBJ2-3; 9 bases align to TRBD2. This CDR3 comprises 15 residues. CDR1 and CDR2 (germline): MNHEY, SVGAGI. With V trimmed by 4 bases and J by 2 bases, 4 bases remained unmatched. The CDR3 DNA sequence: TGTGCCAGCAGTTCCAGCGGGGGGCCCACAGATACGCAGTATTTT. Translating gives CASSSSGGPTDTQYF.

About this clone itself: Other DNA sequences within the sample encode an identical CDR3. The chain is built from TRBV11-3 and TRBJ2-3; 9 nucleotides agree with TRBD1. The junction had 3 bases not matched to a gene; V was cut back by 5 bases and J by 0 bases. The CDR3 runs to 15 residues. Germline V CDR1 and CDR2: SGHNT, YENEEA. DNA for the CDR3: TGTGCCAGCAGCCCCGGGACAGGGAGCACAGATACGCAGTATTTT. The encoded protein is CASSPGTGSTDTQYF. The full variable domain, completed using reference TRBV11-3 and TRBJ2-3, is EAGVVQSPRYKIIEKKQPVAFWCNPISGHNTLYWYLQNLGQGPELLIRYENEEAVDDSQLPKDRFSAERLKGVDSTLKIQPAELGDSAVYLCASSPGTGSTDTQYFGPGTRLTVL.

The chain recombines TRBV6-5 with TRBJ1-5; a weak D match, TRBD1 (5 bases). Germline V gene data show CDR1 as MNHEY and CDR2 as SVGAGI. The CDR3 has 13 residues. Trimming left V 4 bases short and J 6 bases short, with 10 bases between. The CDR3 spells CASSWQGGQPQHF. CDR3 sequence (DNA): TGTGCCAGCAGTTGGCAGGGCGGTCAGCCCCAGCATTTT.